This T cell receptor (beta chain) was captured by sequencing in a study of control samples from healthy donors and cancer patients. Method: immunoSEQ multiplex PCR; TCRdb's copy keeps in-frame clones and lacks some. The top ten hold roughly 4.5% of the sample, which has about 110,000 clones, 90% seen once. Trimming took off 4 bases at V and 5 bases at J, with 11 bases between the two ends. From germline, CDR1 is MGHDK and CDR2 SYGVNS. This CDR3 region has 13 residues. The rearrangement joins TRBV25-1 to TRBJ1-2; D is possibly TRBD1 (5 bases). This clonotype was sampled from a human donor in good health. The donor label of this sample is uncertain. The source material was blood. In DNA form, the CDR3 reads TGTGCCAGCAGTGGGGGGACCGCTTATGGCTACACCTTC. Translated, it gives CASSGGTAYGYTF.